What follows are 9 T cell receptor beta chains derived from one specimen sequenced in a study of blood T cell repertoires in COVID-19. The method was immunoSEQ multiplex PCR; TCRdb's version includes in-frame clones alone and lacks a portion of them. Of under 170,000 clones in the sample, around 90% were seen once. Input material: peripheral blood. The receptors come from a woman aged 60-75 years with active or convalescent COVID-19.

The genes are TRBV5-4 and TRBJ2-7; TRBD1 matches at 7 bases. CDR1 and CDR2 from the germline V gene are SGHNT and YYREEE (reference sequence). CDR3 length equals 15 residues. V shed 3 bases and J 2 bases; nucleotides not matched to a gene: 8. The CDR3 region is CASSSPGQNAYEQYF. The DNA for the CDR3 is TGTGCCAGCAGCTCACCGGGACAGAATGCCTACGAGCAGTACTTC.

The genes are TRBV10-3 and TRBJ1-1, with TRBD1 identical over 8 bases. V gave up 4 bases and J gave up 1 base; unmatched junction bases: 5. Germline CDR1 is ENHRY and CDR2 is SYGVKD. CDR3 size: 15 residues. The chain's CDR3 is CAISARTGRNTEAFF. In DNA form, the CDR3 reads TGTGCCATCAGTGCCCGGACAGGGAGGAACACTGAAGCTTTCTTT.

V gene TRBV9 combines with J gene TRBJ1-2; TRBD1 matches at 7 bases. The ends lost 4 bases at V and 0 bases at J; junction bases unmatched: 3. CDR3 length equals 14 residues. CDR1 and CDR2 from the germline V gene are SGDLS and YYNGEE. The CDR3 DNA sequence: TGTGCCAGCAGCCTGGGACAGTCTAACTATGGCTACACCTTC. Translated, it gives CASSLGQSNYGYTF. Based on the CDR3 plus reference TRBV9 and TRBJ1-2, the full variable domain is DSGVTQTPKHLITATGQRVTLRCSPRSGDLSVYWYQQSLDQGLQFLIQYYNGEERAKGNILERFSAQQFPDLHSELNLSSLELGDSALYFCASSLGQSNYGYTFGSGTRLTVV.

CDR3 sequence reads: CASRVQGKTEAFF. The CDR3 nucleotides read TGTGCCAGCAGGGTACAGGGTAAAACTGAAGCTTTCTTT. The chain uses TRBV12-3 or TRBV12-4 and TRBJ1-1; weak D call: TRBD1 (6 bases). Trimming stripped 6 bases from V and 5 bases from J, with 13 bases between. The CDR3 runs to 13 residues.

The chain combines TRBV2 with TRBJ2-7; D is perhaps TRBD2 (5 bases). In germline, CDR1 is SNHLY, CDR2 FYNNEI. V lost 0 bases, J lost 2 bases, and 14 bases lay in between. This CDR3 has 16 residues. The CDR3 DNA is TGTGCCAGCAGTGAAGCCTCACCCCGGCGGGCCTACGAGCAGTACTTC. It yields the protein CASSEASPRRAYEQYF.

The chain joins TRBV2 to TRBJ1-3; D is possibly TRBD1 (6 bases). The germline gives CDR1 SNHLY, CDR2 FYNNEI. This CDR3 is 15 amino acids long. The germline V and J ends were trimmed by 6 bases and 0 bases, with 12 bases remaining between them. The CDR3 bases are TGTGCCAGCAGCGACAGGCCCAGCTCTGGAAACACCATATATTTT. The encoded protein is CASSDRPSSGNTIYF.

This rearrangement joins TRBV5-6 to TRBJ1-2; TRBD1 agrees at 9 bases. The CDR3 extends over 15 amino acids. Unmatched junction bases numbered 10, after V lost 4 bases and J lost 6 bases. The germline gives CDR1 SGHDT, CDR2 YYEEEE. The CDR3 spells CASSPSPGQGNGYTF. The CDR3 DNA reads TGTGCCAGCAGCCCCTCCCCGGGACAGGGTAATGGCTACACCTTC. The whole variable domain, filled in from reference TRBV5-6 and TRBJ1-2, reads DAGVTQSPTHLIKTRGQQVTLRCSPKSGHDTVSWYQQALGQGPQFIFQYYEEEERQRGNFPDRFSGHQFPNYSSELNVNALLLGDSALYLCASSPSPGQGNGYTFGSGTRLTVV.

The J gene is TRBJ2-1, the V gene TRBV19, with 7 bases that match TRBD2. Germline V gene data show CDR1 as LNHDA and CDR2 as SQIVND (reference sequence). This CDR3 is built from 12 residues. Trimming took 6 bases from V and 9 from J; bases not matched to a gene: 5. The DNA for the CDR3 is TGTGCCAGTAGCCTGGGAGGGATTGAGCAGTTCTTC. This translates into CASSLGGIEQFF.

This rearrangement joins TRBV12-3 or TRBV12-4 to TRBJ1-2, with D perhaps TRBD1 (5 bases). This CDR3 spans 13 amino acids. The V gene lost 6 bases and the J gene lost 4 bases, with 12 bases spanning the gap. CDR3: CASSPRVTYGYTF. The CDR3 DNA is TGTGCCAGCAGCCCCAGGGTCACCTATGGCTACACCTTC.